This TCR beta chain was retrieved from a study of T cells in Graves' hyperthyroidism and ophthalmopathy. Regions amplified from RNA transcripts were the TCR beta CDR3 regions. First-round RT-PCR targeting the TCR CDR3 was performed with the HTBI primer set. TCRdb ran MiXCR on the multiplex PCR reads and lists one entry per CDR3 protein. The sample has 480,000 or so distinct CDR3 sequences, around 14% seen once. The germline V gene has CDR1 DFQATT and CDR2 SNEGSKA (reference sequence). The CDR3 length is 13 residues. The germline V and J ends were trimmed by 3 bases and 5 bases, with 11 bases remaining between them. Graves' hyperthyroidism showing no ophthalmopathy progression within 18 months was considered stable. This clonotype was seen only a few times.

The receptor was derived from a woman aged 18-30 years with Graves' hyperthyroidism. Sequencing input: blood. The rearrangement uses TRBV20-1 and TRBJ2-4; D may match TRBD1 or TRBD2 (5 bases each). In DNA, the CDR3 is TGCAGTGCTAGTGACCTGGGGGAAAACATTCAGTACTTC. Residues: CSASDLGENIQYF.